This T cell receptor (beta chain) was documented in a study of control samples from healthy donors and cancer patients. CDR1 and CDR2 (germline): LNHDA, SQIVND (reference sequence). Trimming cost V 5 bases and J 4 bases; bases outside gene matches: 5. This CDR3 region has 16 residues. Clones were read by immunoSEQ multiplex PCR, and TCRdb kept only the in-frame ones, dropping some. The sample records around 170,000 clones, more than 85% being singletons. The clonotype was recovered from a woman aged 30 to 39 in good health. The sequenced material came from blood. This chain joins TRBV19 and TRBJ2-1; 13 bases are a match to TRBD2. For the CDR3, the DNA is TGTGCCAGTAGTTCTTCACTAGCGGGAGGGTACAATGAGCAGTTCTTC. It encodes CASSSSLAGGYNEQFF. Based on the CDR3 plus reference TRBV19 and TRBJ2-1, the full variable domain is DGGITQSPKYLFRKEGQNVTLSCEQNLNHDAMYWYRQDPGQGLRLIYYSQIVNDFQKGDIAEGYSVSREKKESFPLTVTSAQKNPTAFYLCASSSSLAGGYNEQFFGPGTRLTVL.